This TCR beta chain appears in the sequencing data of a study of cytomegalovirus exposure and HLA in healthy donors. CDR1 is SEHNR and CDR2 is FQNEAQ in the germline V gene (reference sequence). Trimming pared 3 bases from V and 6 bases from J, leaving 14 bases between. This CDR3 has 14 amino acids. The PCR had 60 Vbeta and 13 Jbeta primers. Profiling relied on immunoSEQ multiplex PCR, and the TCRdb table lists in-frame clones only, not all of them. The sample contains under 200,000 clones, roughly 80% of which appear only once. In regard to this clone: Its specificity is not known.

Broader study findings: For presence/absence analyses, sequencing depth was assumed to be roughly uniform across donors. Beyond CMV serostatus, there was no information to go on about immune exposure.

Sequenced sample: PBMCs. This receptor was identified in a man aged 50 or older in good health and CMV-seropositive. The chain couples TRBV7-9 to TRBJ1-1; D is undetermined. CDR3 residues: CASSFDTSGPEAFF. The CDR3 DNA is TGTGCCAGCAGCTTTGACACTTCTGGGCCTGAAGCTTTCTTT.